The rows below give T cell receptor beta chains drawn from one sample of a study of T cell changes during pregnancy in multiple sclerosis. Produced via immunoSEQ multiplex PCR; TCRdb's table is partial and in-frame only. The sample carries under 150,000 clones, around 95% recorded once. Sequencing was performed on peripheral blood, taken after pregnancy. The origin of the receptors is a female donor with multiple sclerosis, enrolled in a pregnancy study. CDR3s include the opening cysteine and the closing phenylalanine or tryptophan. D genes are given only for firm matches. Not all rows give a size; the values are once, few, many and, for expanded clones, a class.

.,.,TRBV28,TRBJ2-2,TGTGCCAGCAGTTTATACCCCGCACAGGGACCGAACACCGGGGAGCTGTTTTTC,CASSLYPAQGPNTGELFF
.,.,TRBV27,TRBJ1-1,TGTGCCAGCGGACAGAACACTGAAGCTTTCTTT,CASGQNTEAFF
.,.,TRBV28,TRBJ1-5,TGTGCCAGCTTTGGCAGGGCTTTGGATCAGCCCCAGCATTTT,CASFGRALDQPQHF
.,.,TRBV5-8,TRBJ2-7,TGTGCCAGCAGCTTGTGGGGGAAACAGGGTTACGAGCAGTACTTC,CASSLWGKQGYEQYF
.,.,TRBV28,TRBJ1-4,TGTGCCAGCATAGCCGGGACAACAACTAATGAAAAACTGTTTTTT,CASIAGTTTNEKLFF
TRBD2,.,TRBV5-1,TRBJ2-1,TGCGCCAGCTCTAGCGGGAGCGGTAATGAGCAGTTCTTC,CASSSGSGNEQFF
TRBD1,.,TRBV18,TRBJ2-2,TGTGCCAGCTCACCACCGTTGGGCAGGGGGCGAACCGGGGAGCTGTTTTTT,CASSPPLGRGRTGELFF
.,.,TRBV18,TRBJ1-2,TGTGCCAGCTACAATAACGGGGATGAGTATGGCTACACCTTC,CASYNNGDEYGYTF
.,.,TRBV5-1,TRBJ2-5,TGCGCCAGCAGTCTCGCGAAACCCCAAGAGACCCAGTACTTC,CASSLAKPQETQYF
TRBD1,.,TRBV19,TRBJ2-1,TGTGCCAGTAGTATCCCCGCCGGGACAGGGAGTAATGAGCAGTTCTTC,CASSIPAGTGSNEQFF
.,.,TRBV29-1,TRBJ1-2,TGCAGCGTTGATAGGGGGGGAGATAACTATGGCTACACCTTC,CSVDRGGDNYGYTF
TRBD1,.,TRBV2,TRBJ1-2,TGTGCCAGCAGCTTGGGACAGGGGGACTATGGCTACACCTTC,CASSLGQGDYGYTF
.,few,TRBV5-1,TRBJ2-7,TGCGCCAGCAGCTTGGTGGGGGGAACCTCCTACGAGCAGTACTTC,CASSLVGGTSYEQYF
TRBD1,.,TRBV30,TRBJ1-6,TGTGCCTGGAACCTGGACAGGCTGGGAAATTCACCCCTCCACTTT,CAWNLDRLGNSPLHF
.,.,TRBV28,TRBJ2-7,TGTGCCAGCAGTTTGCGGGGGACAGGCGCACTTTCCTACGAGCAGTACTTC,CASSLRGTGALSYEQYF
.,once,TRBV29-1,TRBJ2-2,TGCAGCGTCCTAGGCTGGACCGGGGAGCTGTTTTTT,CSVLGWTGELFF
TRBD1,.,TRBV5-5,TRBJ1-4,TGTGCCAGCAGCTCAGGGGGGCTTAATGAAAAACTGTTTTTT,CASSSGGLNEKLFF
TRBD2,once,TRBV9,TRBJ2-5,TGTGCCAGCAGCGTAGACCTAGCGGGAGGAGGATTAGAGACCCAGTACTTC,CASSVDLAGGGLETQYF
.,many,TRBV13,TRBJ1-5,TGTGCCAGCAGCTTAAGCGGGCAGCCCCAGCATTTT,CASSLSGQPQHF
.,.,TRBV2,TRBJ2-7,TGTGCCAGCAGCGCAGAAGACAGGACCTACGAGCAGTACTTC,CASSAEDRTYEQYF
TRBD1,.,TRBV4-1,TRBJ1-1,TGCGCCAGCAGCCAAGAGAAACAGGGGGGTAGGTGGGAAGCTTTCTTT,CASSQEKQGGRWEAFF
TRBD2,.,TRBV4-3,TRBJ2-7,TGCGCCAGCAGCCAAGCTAGCGGGAGGTTTAACGAGCAGTACTTC,CASSQASGRFNEQYF
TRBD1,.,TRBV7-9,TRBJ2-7,TGTGCCAGCAGCTTAAGTTCTGACAGGGCAGTCTACGAGCAGTACTTC,CASSLSSDRAVYEQYF
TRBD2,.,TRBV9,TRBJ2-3,TGTGCCAGCAGCAGGCGGGGGGGCACAGATACGCAGTATTTT,CASSRRGGTDTQYF
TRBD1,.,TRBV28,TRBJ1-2,TGTGCCAGCAGTTCTACGGGACAGGGGTCTGCTCGGGGCTACACCTTC,CASSSTGQGSARGYTF
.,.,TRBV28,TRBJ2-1,TGTGCCAGCAGTCCTCACAGGGCTGGGTCCTACAATGAGCAGTTCTTC,CASSPHRAGSYNEQFF
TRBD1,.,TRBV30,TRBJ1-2,TGTGCCTTACAGGGGGCGCCTGGCTACACCTTC,CALQGAPGYTF
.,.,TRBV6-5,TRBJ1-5,TGTGCCAGCAGTTATACGGGGGGTGGGTCGGCCCAGCATTTT,CASSYTGGGSAQHF
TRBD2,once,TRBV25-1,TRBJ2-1,TGTGCCAGCAGTGGTCTAGCGGGAGGGCCTTCCTACAATGAGCAGTTCTTC,CASSGLAGGPSYNEQFF
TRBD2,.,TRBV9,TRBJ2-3,TGTGCCAGCAGCCCCGAGGGAGGGGACCCCGCACACGATTCCAACACAGATACGCAGTATTTT,CASSPEGGDPAHDSNTDTQYF
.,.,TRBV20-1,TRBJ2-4,TGCAGTGCCGACGGGGGTCAGTACTTC,CSADGGQYF
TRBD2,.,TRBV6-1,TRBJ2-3,TGTGCCAGCAGTCCCTTAGCGGGTTACACAGATACGCAGTATTTT,CASSPLAGYTDTQYF
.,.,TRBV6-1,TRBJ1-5,TGTGCCAGCAGTGAAGGACAGGCCGGGATCCAGCCCCAGCATTTT,CASSEGQAGIQPQHF
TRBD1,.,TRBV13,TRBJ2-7,TGTGCCAGCAGCGACGGACAGGGAACGGGAGAGCAGTACTTC,CASSDGQGTGEQYF
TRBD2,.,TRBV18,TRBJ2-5,TGTGCCAGCTCACAAAGAGGGACTAGCGGGGAGACCCAGTACTTC,CASSQRGTSGETQYF
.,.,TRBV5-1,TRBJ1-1,TGCGCCAGCAGTTGGGGGCAGGGTGAAGCTTTCTTT,CASSWGQGEAFF
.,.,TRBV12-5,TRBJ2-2,TGTGCTAGTGGCCGAGACGGGTCGAACGCCGGGGAGCTGTTTTTT,CASGRDGSNAGELFF
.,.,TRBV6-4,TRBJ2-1,TGTGCCAGCAGTGGGGGGACTGGCGGTGAGCAGTTCTTC,CASSGGTGGEQFF
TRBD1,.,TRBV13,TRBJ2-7,TGTGCCAGCAGCTCCACAGGGGGCCCCTACGAGCAGTACTTC,CASSSTGGPYEQYF
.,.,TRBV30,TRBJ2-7,TGTGCCTGGAGTGTACGCCGCCCCAGGAATTTAGGGGCCACCTACGAGCAGTACTTC,CAWSVRRPRNLGATYEQYF
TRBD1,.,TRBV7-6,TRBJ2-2,TGTGCCAGCAGCCCCGGGACAGAGAACACCGGGGAGCTGTTTTTT,CASSPGTENTGELFF
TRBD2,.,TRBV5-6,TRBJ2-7,TGTGCCAGCAGCTTGGGAGGCGGGGGGGCCTACGAGCAGTACTTC,CASSLGGGGAYEQYF
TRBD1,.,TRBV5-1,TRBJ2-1,TGCGCCAGCAGCCTTCAGACAGGGTCTTACAATGAGCAGTTCTTC,CASSLQTGSYNEQFF
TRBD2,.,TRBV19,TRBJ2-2,TGTGCCAGCTCCGGACTAGCGGGATACGGGGAGCTGTTTTTT,CASSGLAGYGELFF
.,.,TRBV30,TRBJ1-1,TGTGCCTGGAGTGTACGGGACTATCCGTCGACCACTGAAGCTTTCTTT,CAWSVRDYPSTTEAFF
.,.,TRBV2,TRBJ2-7,TGTGCCAGCAGGGGGAGCTCCTACGAGCAGTACTTC,CASRGSSYEQYF
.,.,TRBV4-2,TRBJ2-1,TGTGCCAGCACCGGTGCGGGCGTTGACAATGAGCAGTTCTTC,CASTGAGVDNEQFF
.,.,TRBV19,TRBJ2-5,TGTGCCAGTAGTACCTTTGGCGAGACCCAGTACTTC,CASSTFGETQYF
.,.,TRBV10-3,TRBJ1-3,TGTGCCACCGATCCGGCGGGGACTGGAAACACCATATATTTT,CATDPAGTGNTIYF
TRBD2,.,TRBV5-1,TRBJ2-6,TGCGCCAGCAGCCGGGAGGGCTCTGGGGCCAACGTCCTGACTTTC,CASSREGSGANVLTF